This T cell receptor (beta chain) was captured by sequencing in a study of early T cells in non-severe SARS-CoV-2 infection. The CDR3 has 13 residues. Trimming took off 7 bases at V and 1 base at J, with 12 bases between the two ends. CDR1 is SQVTM, CDR2 ANQGSEA, per germline. TCRdb independently ran MiXCR on the 5' RACE reads; one entry per CDR3 protein. The table records under 70,000 distinct CDR3 sequences, 5.5% to 7% of them present only once. The sample was whole blood, taken at baseline. The chain carries TRBV29-1 and TRBJ2-3; possible D gene TRBD2, 6 bases. The clonotype originates from an adult who was a healthcare worker with PCR-confirmed SARS-CoV-2 infection or an uninfected control (not recorded which). The CDR3 here is CSAGTGGTDTQYF. CDR3 nucleotide sequence: TGCAGCGCAGGGACGGGAGGCACAGATACGCAGTATTTT.